Presented here are 24 T cell receptor beta chains from one specimen sequenced in a study of blood T cells in healthy people across ages. Using a J-beta primer mix together with a sample-barcoded 5' primer, a second PCR was run for roughly 7 to 12 cycles. TCRdb ran MiXCR on the 5' RACE reads and lists one entry per CDR3 protein. The table has hundreds of thousands of distinct CDR3 sequences, around 36% seen once. The sequenced sample was blood. The source of these receptors is a man younger than 35 in good health.

As for this clonotype: This may stem from a read error, because a much larger clone lies one nucleotide away. This chain joins TRBV12-3 or TRBV12-4 and TRBJ2-5; D gene ambiguous. The CDR3 consists of 11 residues. CDR3 nucleotides: TGTGTCAGCAGTTGGAGAGAGACCCAGTACTTC. Encoded protein: CVSSWRETQYF.

CDR3 in amino acids: CASSPLGGVDGYTF. CDR3 bases: TGTGCCAGCAGTCCCCTGGGGGGGGTTGACGGCTACACCTTC. V and J are TRBV12-3 or TRBV12-4 and TRBJ1-2; possibly TRBD1 for D (5 bases). The CDR3 spans 14 residues. Trimming shortened V by 5 bases and J by 8 bases, and 18 bases separated the two germline ends.

The chain recombines TRBV5-1 with TRBJ2-3; 10 nucleotides align to TRBD2. J lost 4 bases, V lost 0 bases, and 5 bases had no gene match. The CDR3 has 16 residues. Germline lookup yields CDR1 SGHRS and CDR2 YFSETQ. DNA of the CDR3: TGCGCCAGCAGCTTGGATCCAGCGGGAGGGGCAGATACGCAGTATTTT. Its translation is CASSLDPAGGADTQYF.

This clonotype has only a few counts. The chain employs TRBV4-1 and TRBJ2-4; TRBD2 might be the D (6 bases). This CDR3 is built from 15 residues. CDR1 MGHRA and CDR2 YSYEKL come from the germline V gene. V shed 3 bases and J shed 9 bases, with 18 bases lying between them. CDR3 nucleotides: TGCGCCAGCAGCCACGGTCGGGGGTACGATGTCATTCAGTACTTC. Translated, it gives CASSHGRGYDVIQYF.

This clonotype has more than one count but fewer than ten. The genes are TRBV4-2 and TRBJ2-1; D is perhaps TRBD1 or TRBD2 (8 bases each). V was cut by 4 bases and J by 14 bases, with 15 bases left in between. Germline CDR1 and CDR2: LGHNA and YNFKEQ. The CDR3 runs 12 residues. The CDR3 sequence is CASSLRGDRKFF. DNA for the CDR3: TGTGCCAGCAGCCTGCGGGGGGACAGGAAGTTCTTC.

This clonotype occurred a few times. The chain couples TRBV12-3 or TRBV12-4 to TRBJ1-1, with 7 bases lining up with TRBD1. The CDR3 is 13 residues long. V lost 6 bases to trimming and J lost 4 bases; unmatched junction nucleotides: 5. CDR3: CASRTTGPTEAFF. The CDR3 DNA follows: TGTGCCAGCAGGACGACAGGGCCCACTGAAGCTTTCTTT.

This clonotype was seen only a few times. The chain recombines TRBV7-2 with TRBJ1-5; D is unresolved. The CDR3 sequence is 15 residues long. The V gene lost 1 base and the J gene lost 1 base, with 8 bases spanning the gap. The germline CDR1 and CDR2 sequences are SGHTA and FQGNSA. The CDR3 loop reads CASSLGLPSNQPQHF. DNA for the CDR3: TGTGCCAGCAGCTTAGGGTTACCGAGCAATCAGCCCCAGCATTTT.

The chain links TRBV27 to TRBJ2-2; D gene uncertain. Germline V gene lookup returns CDR1 MNHEY and CDR2 SMNVEV (reference sequence). The CDR3 extends over 14 amino acids. V gave up 5 bases and J gave up 6 bases, with 13 bases separating them. The CDR3 sequence is CASSPLVRSGELFF. The DNA for the CDR3 is TGTGCCAGCAGTCCTCTTGTGAGATCCGGGGAGCTGTTTTTT.

Note on this clonotype: At one boundary the junction diverges from the germline segment, which might be a read error. The J gene is TRBJ2-1, the V gene TRBV7-2; a possible D gene is TRBD1 (6 bases). The CDR3 covers 15 residues. Per germline, CDR1 SGHTA and CDR2 FQGNSA. The CDR3 spells CASSLAGGSYNKQFF. CDR3 DNA sequence: TGTGCCAGCAGCTTAGCAGGGGGTTCCTACAATAAGCAGTTCTTC. The full variable domain, its missing parts supplied by reference TRBV7-2 and TRBJ2-1, is GAGVSQSPSNKVTEKGKDVELRCDPISGHTALYWYRQSLGQGLEFLIYFQGNSAPDKSGLPSDRFSAERTGGSVSTLTIQRTQQEDSAVYLCASSLAGGSYNKQFFGPGTRLTVL.

This rearrangement joins TRBV18 to TRBJ1-1; unclear D gene. The V end lost 2 bases, the J end lost 8 bases, and 12 bases lay between the germline ends. Germline CDR1 reads KGHSH; CDR2 reads LQKENI. The CDR3 spans 13 residues. The CDR3 DNA follows: TGTGCCAGCTCACCAAACGCGGCGGCGGAAGCTTTCTTT. Translation: CASSPNAAAEAFF.

This clonotype was observed a handful of times. The chain combines TRBV19 with TRBJ2-1, with a weak D call TRBD2 (6 bases). Deletions cut 5 bases from V and 12 bases from J, with 17 bases between. Germline V gives CDR1 LNHDA, CDR2 SQIVND (reference sequence). This CDR3 is built from 13 residues. The CDR3 DNA reads as TGTGCCAGTAGTTGGGACTTGACTAGAGTGCAGTTCTTC. Translation: CASSWDLTRVQFF. Supplemented by reference TRBV19 and TRBJ2-1, the full variable domain reads DGGITQSPKYLFRKEGQNVTLSCEQNLNHDAMYWYRQDPGQGLRLIYYSQIVNDFQKGDIAEGYSVSREKKESFPLTVTSAQKNPTAFYLCASSWDLTRVQFFGPGTRLTVL.

The rearrangement joins TRBV5-1 to TRBJ2-1; D gene ambiguous. CDR1 is SGHRS and CDR2 is YFSETQ in the germline V gene. V dropped 4 bases and J dropped 8 bases, with 16 bases sitting between them. The CDR3 loop spans 14 amino acids. For the CDR3, the DNA is TGCGCCAGCAGCCTATGGGTGGGCCGGGATGAGCAGTTCTTC. Protein product: CASSLWVGRDEQFF.

The table lists this clonotype with a few counts. The genes are TRBV3-1 and TRBJ2-1; no firm D call. The CDR3 is 13 amino acids. V lost 4 bases and J lost 7, with 11 bases in between. CDR1 and CDR2 from the germline V gene are LGHDT and YNNKEL (reference sequence). This CDR3 is CASSPTPRNEQFF. The CDR3 DNA reads as TGTGCCAGCAGCCCTACTCCTCGGAATGAGCAGTTCTTC.

The rearrangement joins TRBV10-3 to TRBJ1-2; weak D call: TRBD1 (6 bases). Trimming cost V 10 bases and J 1 base, with 31 bases left between them. This CDR3 region has 19 residues. The germline CDR1 and CDR2 sequences are ENHRY and SYGVKD. This CDR3 is CATYGWGALPSRLNYGYTF. The CDR3, as DNA: TGTGCCACCTATGGTTGGGGGGCTTTACCTTCCAGACTTAACTATGGCTACACCTTC.

V and J are TRBV20-1 and TRBJ1-5, with D possibly TRBD1 on 6 matching bases. Germline V gives CDR1 DFQATT, CDR2 SNEGSKA (reference sequence). V dropped 3 bases and J dropped 11 bases, with 17 bases sitting between them. The CDR3 sequence is 13 residues long. CDR3 DNA sequence: TGCAGTGCTAGCCCAGGACATGGGGGCACCCAGCATTTT. Protein sequence: CSASPGHGGTQHF.

V is TRBV7-9 and J is TRBJ2-6, with unresolved D. This CDR3 comprises 13 residues. Germline CDR1 reads SEHNR; CDR2 reads FQNEAQ (reference sequence). V lost 11 bases to trimming and J lost 0 bases, with 8 bases between them. The CDR3 sequence: CAPAASGANVLTF. CDR3 coding DNA: TGTGCCCCGGCTGCCTCTGGGGCCAACGTCCTGACTTTC.

This clonotype was found a few times. The J gene is TRBJ1-2, the V gene TRBV29-1; D is undetermined. V was pared by 3 bases and J by 8 bases, with 16 bases between. The CDR3 extends over 13 amino acids. Germline-derived CDR1 and CDR2 are SQVTM and ANQGSEA. CDR3 nucleotide sequence: TGCAGCGTTGAGAGGGCCTCAGAATACGGCTACACCTTC. Amino acid sequence: CSVERASEYGYTF.

This clonotype has a handful of counts. The chain joins TRBV7-2 to TRBJ1-1; 9 positions match TRBD1. The CDR3 totals 16 residues. The ends lost 5 bases at V and 2 bases at J; junction bases unmatched: 9. Per the germline V gene, CDR1 is SGHTA and CDR2 is FQGNSA. CDR3 in DNA: TGTGCCAGCAGCGTCCACCGGGACAGGGTAAACACTGAAGCTTTCTTT. Its translation is CASSVHRDRVNTEAFF.

The chain is built from TRBV24-1 and TRBJ2-1; 7 positions agree with TRBD2. The CDR3 has 16 residues. Germline V gene data show CDR1 as KGHDR and CDR2 as SFDVKD. Trimming removed 2 bases from V and 0 bases from J; junction bases left unmatched: 3. CDR3 protein: CATSDSREVSYNEQFF. DNA for the CDR3: TGTGCCACCAGTGATTCCCGGGAGGTCTCCTACAATGAGCAGTTCTTC.

This rearrangement joins TRBV20-1 to TRBJ2-1, with 11 bases fitting TRBD2. The DNA matches TRBJ2-7 better at its end, which makes the J call doubtful. Germline V gene lookup returns CDR1 DFQATT and CDR2 SNEGSKA (reference sequence). CDR3 length: 16 residues. The CDR3, as DNA: TGCAGTGCTAGGGCAACCGGGACTAGCGGCTACAATGAGCAGTACTTC. Translated: CSARATGTSGYNEQYF.

The V gene is TRBV2, the J gene TRBJ2-3, with 7 bases that match TRBD1. Germline CDR1 and CDR2: SNHLY and FYNNEI. Trimming removed 11 bases from V and 1 base from J; junction bases left unmatched: 6. This CDR3 spans 13 amino acids. The CDR3 nucleotides are TGTGCCCGACAGGGAAAGGGCACAGATACGCAGTATTTT. Translation gives CARQGKGTDTQYF.

This clonotype was counted a few times. The chain couples TRBV2 to TRBJ2-3; 14 bases agree with TRBD2. The CDR3 is 17 residues long. The V and J ends lost 6 bases and 1 base, in that order; junction bases with no gene match: 6. Germline CDR1 reads SNHLY; CDR2 reads FYNNEI. CDR3 sequence: CASRDGTSGGGTDTQYF. The CDR3 DNA follows: TGTGCCAGCAGAGACGGGACTAGCGGGGGTGGCACAGATACGCAGTATTTT. Full variable domain (remainder filled in from reference TRBV2 and TRBJ2-3): EPEVTQTPSHQVTQMGQEVILRCVPISNHLYFYWYRQILGQKVEFLVSFYNNEISEKSEIFDDQFSVERPDGSNFTLKIRSTKLEDSAMYFCASRDGTSGGGTDTQYFGPGTRLTVL.

The chain links TRBV21-1 to TRBJ2-4; TRBD2 is the table's D call, not checked against the DNA. TRBV21-1 is a pseudogene locus. This CDR3 is built from 13 residues. DNA for the CDR3: TGTGCCAGCAGCATCCCACTAGATTGTGAGCAGTACTTC. Protein: CASSIPLDCEQYF.

The table lists this clonotype with a few counts. This sequence joins TRBV7-2 and TRBJ2-7, with D perhaps TRBD2 (7 bases). Germline V gene lookup returns CDR1 SGHTA and CDR2 FQGNSA. This CDR3 comprises 20 residues. The V end lost 1 base, the J end lost 0 bases, and 25 bases lay between the germline ends. The CDR3 protein is CASSLVAALSGGHNSYEQYF. For the CDR3, the DNA is TGTGCCAGCAGCTTAGTAGCGGCTCTTTCGGGGGGCCACAACTCCTACGAGCAGTACTTC.